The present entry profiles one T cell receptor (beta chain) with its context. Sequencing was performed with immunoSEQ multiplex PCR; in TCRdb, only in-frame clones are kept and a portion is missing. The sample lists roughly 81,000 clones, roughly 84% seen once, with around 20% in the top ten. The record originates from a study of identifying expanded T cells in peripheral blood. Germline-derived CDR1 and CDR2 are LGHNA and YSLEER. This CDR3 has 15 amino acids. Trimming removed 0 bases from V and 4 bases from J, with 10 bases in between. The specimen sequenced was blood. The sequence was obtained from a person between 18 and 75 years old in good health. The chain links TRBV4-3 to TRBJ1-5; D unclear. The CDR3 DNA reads TGCGCCAGCAGCCAAGATCACGACATAAATCAGCCCCAGCATTTT. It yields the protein CASSQDHDINQPQHF.